Each of the 24 T cell receptor beta chains below was sequenced from the same sample in a study of shared clonotypes between healthy human individuals. Sequenced by immunoSEQ multiplex PCR; TCRdb stores in-frame clones only, minus some. The profile shows about 450,000 clones, 65% to 80% of them singletons. The sequenced sample consisted of PBMCs. Every receptor here comes from a middle-aged woman in good health. Some clones in this sample may be carry-over from other donors' samples.

V gene TRBV5-6 combines with J gene TRBJ2-5, with a weak D call TRBD2 (7 bases). This CDR3 is built from 15 residues. Germline V gene data show CDR1 as SGHDT and CDR2 as YYEEEE. V dropped 4 bases and J dropped 5 bases, with 18 bases sitting between them. The DNA of the CDR3 is TGTGCCAGCAGCCCACTACTAGCGAGGGGGGAGACCCAGTACTTC. This codes for CASSPLLARGETQYF.

J is TRBJ1-2 and V is TRBV21-1; the table's D call, TRBD1, was not checked against the DNA. TRBV21-1 is a pseudogene segment. The CDR3 contains 17 residues. The CDR3 sequence is CASSKGGDRVYNYGYTF. The CDR3 nucleotides are TGTGCCAGCAGCAAAGGCGGGGACAGAGTATATAACTATGGCTACACCTTC.

The rearrangement links TRBV6-5 to TRBJ1-4; the match to TRBD1 covers 7 bases. The J segment lost 3 bases and the V segment lost 2 bases, leaving 3 bases of the junction unmatched. The CDR3 has 15 residues. Germline lookup yields CDR1 MNHEY and CDR2 SVGAGI. The CDR3 loop reads CASSYQGQANEKLFF. The CDR3 bases are TGTGCCAGCAGTTACCAAGGACAGGCTAATGAAAAACTGTTTTTT.

This sequence joins TRBV9 and TRBJ2-3, with D hard to call. V was pared by 3 bases and J by 2 bases, with 4 bases between. Germline CDR1 is SGDLS and CDR2 is YYNGEE. The CDR3 has 12 residues. Written as DNA, the CDR3 is TGTGCCAGCAGCGCCTTCACAGATACGCAGTATTTT. Translating gives CASSAFTDTQYF. Combining the CDR3 with reference TRBV9 and TRBJ2-3 gives the whole variable domain DSGVTQTPKHLITATGQRVTLRCSPRSGDLSVYWYQQSLDQGLQFLIQYYNGEERAKGNILERFSAQQFPDLHSELNLSSLELGDSALYFCASSAFTDTQYFGPGTRLTVL.

CDR3: CASETGGEGLKGYNEQFF. CDR3 bases: TGTGCCAGCGAAACGGGGGGGGAAGGCTTAAAGGGATACAATGAGCAGTTCTTC. The rearrangement joins TRBV28 to TRBJ2-1, with 8 positions matching TRBD2. The V gene's germline CDR1 is MDHEN and CDR2 SYDVKM. The CDR3 is 18 residues long. The junction had 19 bases not matched to a gene; V was cut back by 8 bases and J by 4 bases.

The V gene is TRBV4-2, the J gene TRBJ2-3; D is ambiguous. The length of the CDR3 is 16 residues. CDR1 and CDR2 (germline): LGHNA, YNFKEQ. Trimming took off 1 base at V and 0 bases at J, with 11 bases between the two ends. The DNA for the CDR3 is TGTGCCAGCAGCCAAGGAGGCGTAGGGAGCACAGATACGCAGTATTTT. Encoded protein: CASSQGGVGSTDTQYF.

The chain carries TRBV27 and TRBJ2-7, with D maybe TRBD1 (5 bases). The CDR3 spans 14 residues. Looked up from germline, CDR1 is MNHEY and CDR2 is SMNVEV (reference sequence). V lost 9 bases and J lost 6, with 21 bases in between. The DNA of the CDR3 is TGTGCCAGTTCCCACAGGAATACCCAGGGCGAGCAGTACTTC. This translates into CASSHRNTQGEQYF.

The CDR3 nucleotides read TGTGCCAGCAGCTTAGGTGCGGGACAGGGATCAGATACGCAGTATTTT. It specifies CASSLGAGQGSDTQYF. J is TRBJ2-3 and V is TRBV7-9; 9 nucleotides match TRBD1. The CDR3 has 16 residues. The germline CDR1 and CDR2 sequences are SEHNR and FQNEAQ (reference sequence). Trimming at V came to 1 base and at J to 4 bases, leaving 6 bases not matched to a gene.

The CDR3 nucleotides read TGTGCCAGCAGCTTCCACATGAACACTGAAGCTTTCTTT. It is translated as CASSFHMNTEAFF. This rearrangement joins TRBV7-3 to TRBJ1-1; D gene uncertain. Germline CDR1 reads SGHTA; CDR2 reads FQGTGA. CDR3 length: 13 residues. V lost 3 bases to trimming and J lost 0 bases, with 5 bases between them.

The gene calls are TRBV5-1 and TRBJ2-7; D might be TRBD2 (6 bases). Trimming took 1 base from V and 5 from J, leaving 13 bases between them. The CDR3 loop spans 14 amino acids. CDR1 and CDR2 from the germline V gene are SGHRS and YFSETQ. The CDR3 here is CASSLWGDIDEQYF. The CDR3 DNA sequence: TGCGCCAGCAGCTTGTGGGGGGATATCGACGAGCAGTACTTC.

CDR3 sequence: CASSNYIQYF. Here the CDR3 DNA reads TGTGCCAGCAGTAATTACATTCAGTACTTC. The chain employs TRBV28 and TRBJ2-4; D unclear. The CDR3 covers 10 residues. Germline loops: CDR1 MDHEN, CDR2 SYDVKM. V lost 5 bases to trimming and J lost 8 bases, with 4 bases between them.

Many counts were recorded for this clone. This specimen includes other DNA sequences encoding the same CDR3. The chain's CDR3 is CASSPPGGGYTF. The CDR3 coding sequence is TGTGCCAGCAGCCCCCCAGGGGGAGGCTACACCTTC. The chain recombines TRBV11-2 with TRBJ1-2; 7 positions match TRBD1. After removal of 5 bases from V and 8 bases from J, the junction contained 5 bases not matched to a gene. The CDR3 totals 12 residues. Germline CDR1 reads SGHAT; CDR2 reads FQNNGV.

This clone was observed a handful of times. V gene TRBV7-9 combines with J gene TRBJ1-2; D unresolved. The CDR3 length is 15 residues. Deletions cut 4 bases from V and 4 bases from J, with 16 bases between. CDR1 is SEHNR and CDR2 is FQNEAQ in the germline V gene (reference sequence). The CDR3 region has the DNA TGTGCCAGCAGCTCACCAAACAGTTCCCCCTATGGCTACACCTTC. Translated, it gives CASSSPNSSPYGYTF.

The genes are TRBV13 and TRBJ2-2; 8 bases match TRBD2. The trim removed 2 bases at V and 3 bases at J, leaving 5 bases unmatched. The CDR3 contains 16 residues. Germline V lookup: CDR1 PRHDT, CDR2 FYEKMQ (reference sequence). The DNA for the CDR3 is TGTGCCAGCAGCTTACGGCTAGCGGGTCACACCGGGGAGCTGTTTTTT. Protein product: CASSLRLAGHTGELFF.

As for this clone: This same CDR3 is encoded by further DNA sequences in the sample. This chain links TRBV5-1 with TRBJ2-7, with 14 nucleotides matching TRBD2. There are 17 residues in the CDR3. From germline, CDR1 is SGHRS and CDR2 YFSETQ. V lost 0 bases to trimming and J lost 1 base; unmatched junction nucleotides: 3. The CDR3 sequence: CASSLGLAGGPSYEQYF. The CDR3 DNA sequence: TGCGCCAGCAGCTTGGGACTAGCGGGAGGGCCGTCCTACGAGCAGTACTTC.

The chain combines TRBV9 with TRBJ1-4; no reliable D call. Trimming shortened V by 3 bases and J by 0 bases, and 6 bases separated the two germline ends. This CDR3 has 14 residues. Germline CDR1 and CDR2: SGDLS and YYNGEE. For the CDR3, the DNA is TGTGCCAGCAGCGCTGGAGCAACTAATGAAAAACTGTTTTTT. As protein: CASSAGATNEKLFF.

CDR3 amino acids: CAITRGGVLDYNEQFF. The CDR3 coding sequence is TGTGCCATCACCCGGGGGGGAGTGTTAGACTACAATGAGCAGTTCTTC. This chain joins TRBV2 and TRBJ2-1; 8 bases map to TRBD2. V shed 10 bases, J shed 3 bases, and the junction held 14 bases outside the gene matches. Germline V gene data show CDR1 as SNHLY and CDR2 as FYNNEI. The CDR3 is 16 amino acids.

J is TRBJ2-1 and V is TRBV6-5, with D uncertain. The germline V gene encodes CDR1 MNHEY and CDR2 SVGAGI. The CDR3 is 12 residues long. The ends were cut back, 0 bases at V and 12 bases at J, with 9 bases in the middle. CDR3 sequence (DNA): TGTGCCAGCAGTTACTCGACTGGTCGGCAGTTCTTC. Amino acid sequence: CASSYSTGRQFF.

The chain has TRBV19 and TRBJ2-7; D may be TRBD1 (5 bases). From germline, CDR1 is LNHDA and CDR2 SQIVND (reference sequence). Trimming took 1 base from V and 2 from J, leaving 12 bases between them. The CDR3 runs to 15 residues. CDR3 sequence reads: CASSIGQLGTYEQYF. The CDR3 DNA follows: TGTGCCAGTAGTATAGGACAGCTAGGCACCTACGAGCAGTACTTC.

This clone was observed once. V and J are TRBV16 and TRBJ2-1; tentatively, D is TRBD2 (5 bases). CDR1 and CDR2 from the germline V gene are KGHSY and FQNENV. The CDR3 totals 14 residues. V lost 2 bases and J 3 bases, leaving 8 bases between the germline ends. The CDR3 DNA reads as TGTGCCAGCAGCCAAATAGGAGGCTACAATGAGCAGTTCTTC. Protein sequence: CASSQIGGYNEQFF.

CDR3 loop: CASGAGTEEETQYF. In DNA, the CDR3 is TGTGCTAGTGGAGCAGGGACGGAAGAAGAGACCCAGTACTTC. The J gene is TRBJ2-5, the V gene TRBV12-5, with D perhaps TRBD1 or TRBD2 (5 bases each). Germline CDR1 and CDR2: LGHNT and FRNRAP. The CDR3 sequence is 14 residues long. V lost 6 bases and J lost 3, with 14 bases in between. Looking up the rest from reference TRBV12-5 and TRBJ2-5 gives the full variable domain: DARVTQTPRHKVTEMGQEVTMRCQPILGHNTVFWYRQTMMQGLELLAYFRNRAPLDDSGMPKDRFSAEMPDATLATLKIQPSEPRDSAVYFCASGAGTEEETQYFGPGTRLLVL.

J is TRBJ2-7 and V is TRBV11-2; TRBD2 might be the D (5 bases). V gave up 1 base and J gave up 7 bases, with 14 bases separating them. CDR1 is SGHAT and CDR2 is FQNNGV in the germline V gene. CDR3 size: 14 residues. CDR3 bases: TGTGCCAGCAGCTTAGCTGTAGCGACGGGTGAGCAGTACTTC. Translated, it gives CASSLAVATGEQYF.

A single count supports this clone. This may come from a read error, since a much larger clone is one base off. Other DNA sequences of this sample code for an identical CDR3. The chain links TRBV5-1 to TRBJ1-1; TRBD1 might be the D (5 bases). Germline CDR1 and CDR2: SGHRS and YFSETQ. The CDR3 loop spans 14 amino acids. V was pared by 0 bases and J by 1 base, with 7 bases between. The CDR3 nucleotides read TGCGCCAGCAGCTTGGGCGGGGGGAACACTGAAGCTTTCTTT. It specifies CASSLGGGNTEAFF.

The rearrangement uses TRBV7-2 and TRBJ2-1, with D perhaps matching TRBD1 (6 bases). Germline V gene sequence: CDR1 SGHTA, CDR2 FQGNSA. The V end was cut by 1 base, the J end by 9 bases, with 10 bases between. The CDR3 length is 13 residues. This CDR3 reads CASSLEGVGEQFF. CDR3 DNA sequence: TGTGCCAGCAGCTTAGAGGGGGTTGGTGAGCAGTTCTTC.